This TCR beta chain derives from a study of post-analysis software for immune sequencing data. Findings of the study overall: Controls showed lower frequencies than patients for five TRBV segments, and TRBV5-6, TRBV5-1 and TRBV20-1 were among these.

As to this clonotype: Its antigen is not identified.

Unique molecular identifiers tagged the TCR beta cDNA libraries. TCRdb fed the PCR reads into MiXCR, producing one record per CDR3 protein. Here the sample spans 650,000 to 900,000 distinct CDR3 sequences, more than 45% being singletons. The CDR3 is made up of 14 amino acids. Germline CDR1 reads KGHDR; CDR2 reads SFDVKD. Sequenced input: blood. This receptor was identified in a girl between 10 and 17 years old with multiple sclerosis. J is TRBJ2-7 and V is TRBV24-1; D unresolved. The DNA end lines up better with TRBJ2-5; the J call may be wrong. The CDR3 coding sequence is TGTGCCACCAGTGATTGGGAATCGGAAGAGACCCAGTACTTC. Translating it yields CATSDWESEETQYF.